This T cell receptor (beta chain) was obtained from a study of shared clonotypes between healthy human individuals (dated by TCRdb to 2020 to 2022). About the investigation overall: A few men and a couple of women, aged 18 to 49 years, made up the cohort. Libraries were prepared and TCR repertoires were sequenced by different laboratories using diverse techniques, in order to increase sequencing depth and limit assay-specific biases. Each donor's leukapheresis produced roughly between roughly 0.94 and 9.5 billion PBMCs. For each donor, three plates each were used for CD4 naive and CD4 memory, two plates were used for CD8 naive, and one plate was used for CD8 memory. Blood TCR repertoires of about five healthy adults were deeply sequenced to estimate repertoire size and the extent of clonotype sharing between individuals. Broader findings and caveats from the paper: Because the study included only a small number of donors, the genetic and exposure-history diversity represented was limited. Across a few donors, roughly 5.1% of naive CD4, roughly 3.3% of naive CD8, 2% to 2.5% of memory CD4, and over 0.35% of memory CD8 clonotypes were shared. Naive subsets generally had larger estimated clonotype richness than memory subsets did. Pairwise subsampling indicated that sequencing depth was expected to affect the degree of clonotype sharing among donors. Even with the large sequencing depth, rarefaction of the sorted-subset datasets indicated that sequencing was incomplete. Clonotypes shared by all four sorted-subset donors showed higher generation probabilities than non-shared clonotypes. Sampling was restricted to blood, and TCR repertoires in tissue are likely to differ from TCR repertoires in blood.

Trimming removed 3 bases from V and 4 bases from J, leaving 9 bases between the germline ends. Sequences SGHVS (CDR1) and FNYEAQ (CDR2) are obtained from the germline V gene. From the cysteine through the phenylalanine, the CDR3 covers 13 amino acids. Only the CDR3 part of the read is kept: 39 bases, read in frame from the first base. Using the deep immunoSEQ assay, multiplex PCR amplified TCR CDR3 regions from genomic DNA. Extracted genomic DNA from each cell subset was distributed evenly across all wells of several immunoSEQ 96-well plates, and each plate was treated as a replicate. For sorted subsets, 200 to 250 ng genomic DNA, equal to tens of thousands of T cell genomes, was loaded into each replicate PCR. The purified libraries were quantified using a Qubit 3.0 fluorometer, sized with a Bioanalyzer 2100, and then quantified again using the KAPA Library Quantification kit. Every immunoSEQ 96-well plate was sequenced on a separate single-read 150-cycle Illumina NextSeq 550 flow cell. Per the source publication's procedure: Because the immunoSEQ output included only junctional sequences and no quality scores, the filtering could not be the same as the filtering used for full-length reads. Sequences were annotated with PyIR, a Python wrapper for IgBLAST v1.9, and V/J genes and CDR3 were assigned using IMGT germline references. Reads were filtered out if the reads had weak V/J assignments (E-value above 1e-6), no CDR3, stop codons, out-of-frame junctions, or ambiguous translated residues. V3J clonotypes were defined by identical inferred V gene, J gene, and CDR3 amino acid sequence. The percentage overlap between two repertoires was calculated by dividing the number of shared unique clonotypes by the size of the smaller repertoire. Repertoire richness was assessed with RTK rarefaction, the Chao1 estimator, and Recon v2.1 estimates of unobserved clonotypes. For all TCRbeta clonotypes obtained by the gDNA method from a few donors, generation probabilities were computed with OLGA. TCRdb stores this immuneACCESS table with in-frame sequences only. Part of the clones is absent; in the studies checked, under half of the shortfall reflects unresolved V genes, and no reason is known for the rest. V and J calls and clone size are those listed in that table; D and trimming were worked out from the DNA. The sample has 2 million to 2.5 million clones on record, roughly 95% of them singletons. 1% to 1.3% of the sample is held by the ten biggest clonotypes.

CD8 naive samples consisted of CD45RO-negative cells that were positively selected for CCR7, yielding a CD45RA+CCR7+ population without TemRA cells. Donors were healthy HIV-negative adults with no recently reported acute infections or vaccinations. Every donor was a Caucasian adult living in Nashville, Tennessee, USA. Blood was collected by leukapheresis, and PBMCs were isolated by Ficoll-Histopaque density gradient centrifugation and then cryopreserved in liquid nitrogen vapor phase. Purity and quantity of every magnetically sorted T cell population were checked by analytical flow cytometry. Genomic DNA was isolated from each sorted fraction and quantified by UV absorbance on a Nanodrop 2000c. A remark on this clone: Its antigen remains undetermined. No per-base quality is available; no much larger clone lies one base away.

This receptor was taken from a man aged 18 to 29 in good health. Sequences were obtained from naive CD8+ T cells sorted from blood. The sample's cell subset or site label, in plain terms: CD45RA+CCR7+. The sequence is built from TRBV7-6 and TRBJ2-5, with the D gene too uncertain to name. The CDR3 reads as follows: CASSFGPIETQYF. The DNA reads TGTGCCAGCAGCTTCGGTCCAATAGAGACCCAGTACTTC.